A single sample gave rise to the 30 T cell receptor beta chains below, sequenced in a study of T cell repertoires in cytomegalovirus infection. Via MiXCR, TCRdb re-called the reads, giving one row per CDR3 protein. The table includes about 83,000 distinct CDR3 sequences, 40% to 50% detected once. These TCRs are of unknown antigen specificity. The sample in question was CD8+ T cells from cultured PBMCs, obtained from culture after CMV antigen stimulation. The source of these receptors is a human donor in good health (CMV status not recorded). Some clones in this sample may be carry-over from other donors' samples.

This chain links TRBV7-4 with TRBJ2-7; 9 bases line up with TRBD2. From germline, CDR1 is SGHVT and CDR2 SQSDAQ. V lost 1 base to trimming and J lost 5 bases; unmatched junction nucleotides: 6. This CDR3 has 15 amino acids. The CDR3: CASSLGSSGAHEQYF. The CDR3 DNA is TGTGCCAGCAGCTTAGGGTCTAGCGGGGCCCACGAGCAGTACTTC.

This sequence joins TRBV6-1 and TRBJ1-5; D unclear. Trimming cost V 1 base and J 4 bases, with 11 bases left between them. The CDR3 consists of 15 residues. Germline CDR1 is MNHNS and CDR2 is SASEGT. The CDR3 loop reads CASSEGLGKNQPQHF. In DNA, the CDR3 is TGTGCCAGCAGTGAAGGACTGGGAAAGAATCAGCCCCAGCATTTT.

About this clonotype itself: Sequence at one end of the junction differs from germline and may be a read error. The chain employs TRBV7-7 and TRBJ2-3; D is possibly TRBD1 (5 bases). This CDR3 contains 15 residues. Per the germline V gene, CDR1 is SSHAT and CDR2 is FNYEAQ (reference sequence). This CDR3 reads CASSLRTGEEDTQYF. CDR3 nucleotide sequence: TGTGCTAGCAGCTTAAGAACAGGAGAGGAAGATACGCAGTATTTT.

This clonotype has just one count. The chain is built from TRBV12-3 or TRBV12-4 and TRBJ2-2, with TRBD2 identical over 10 bases. V was clipped by 1 base and J by 7 bases; unmatched bases: 6. The CDR3 sequence is 16 residues long. CDR3 coding DNA: TGTGCCAGCAGTTTAGAGCGGGGGGGGGGGCACGGGGAGCTGTTTTTT. Protein product: CASSLERGGGHGELFF.

The chain's CDR3 is CASSVAVDPANSPLHF. Written as DNA, the CDR3 is TGTGCCAGCAGCGTAGCTGTGGATCCGGCTAATTCACCCCTCCACTTT. The chain couples TRBV9 to TRBJ1-6; D is ambiguous. CDR1 and CDR2 from the germline V gene are SGDLS and YYNGEE. The ends were cut back, 0 bases at V and 6 bases at J, with 13 bases in the middle. This CDR3 has 16 residues.

In this sample, this clonotype turned up many times. The chain links TRBV7-2 to TRBJ2-1, with 7 bases matching TRBD2. V lost 1 base and J lost 5; bases outside the gene matches: 8. The CDR3 runs to 16 residues. Germline CDR1 SGHTA, CDR2 FQGNSA. The DNA for the CDR3 is TGTGCCAGCAGCTTAGGAGGGGAGGGTACGAACAATGAGCAGTTCTTC. Protein sequence: CASSLGGEGTNNEQFF.

The chain carries TRBV11-2 and TRBJ2-1; 11 bases are a match to TRBD2. Germline CDR1 and CDR2: SGHAT and FQNNGV. V was pared by 5 bases and J by 2 bases, with 8 bases of the junction left unmatched. The CDR3 is 17 residues long. For the CDR3, the DNA is TGTGCCAGCAGCCCATCTAGCGGGGGGAACACCTACAATGAGCAGTTCTTC. This sequence encodes CASSPSSGGNTYNEQFF.

V gene TRBV7-6 combines with J gene TRBJ2-6, with D maybe TRBD1 (6 bases). Germline V gene data show CDR1 as SGHVS and CDR2 as FNYEAQ. The CDR3 length is 15 residues. V was shortened by 5 bases and J by 11 bases, with 19 bases between the two germline ends. CDR3 DNA: TGTGCCAGCAGCCCCCCCGTTACAGGGCTCGACGTCCTGACTTTC. Translating gives CASSPPVTGLDVLTF. The variable domain in full, completed from reference TRBV7-6 and TRBJ2-6, reads GAGVSQSPRYKVTKRGQDVALRCDPISGHVSLYWYRQALGQGPEFLTYFNYEAQQDKSGLPNDRFSAERPEGSISTLTIQRTEQRDSAMYRCASSPPVTGLDVLTFGAGSRLTVL.

For the CDR3, the DNA is TGTGCCAGCCCCCCTAAGGCCAGCGGGAGTTTAGCCTACAATGAGCAGTTCTTC. Translated, it gives CASPPKASGSLAYNEQFF. V is TRBV2 and J is TRBJ2-1, with 8 bases aligning to TRBD2. V lost 8 bases and J lost 2; bases outside the gene matches: 17. Germline V lookup: CDR1 SNHLY, CDR2 FYNNEI. The CDR3 loop spans 18 amino acids.

This clonotype was observed a few times. This chain joins TRBV12-5 and TRBJ1-5, with a possible D match to TRBD1 (5 bases). Germline-derived CDR1 and CDR2 are LGHNT and FRNRAP. The CDR3 is 12 amino acids. Trimming took 9 bases from V and 4 from J, leaving 10 bases between them. In DNA, the CDR3 is TGTGCTAGCCGACAGCCTAATCAGCCCCAGCATTTT. It specifies CASRQPNQPQHF.

This clonotype turned up a few times. The chain couples TRBV9 to TRBJ1-1; the D is unclear. The CDR3 runs 15 residues. Trimming took off 1 base at V and 1 base at J, with 11 bases between the two ends. Germline loops: CDR1 SGDLS, CDR2 YYNGEE. CDR3 in amino acids: CASSVNGEPNTEAFF. The CDR3 nucleotides are TGTGCCAGCAGCGTAAATGGAGAACCGAACACTGAAGCTTTCTTT.

This rearrangement joins TRBV7-6 to TRBJ2-3; 7 positions agree with TRBD2. CDR1 is SGHVS, CDR2 FNYEAQ, per germline. Trimming at V came to 3 bases and at J to 5 bases, leaving 8 bases not matched to a gene. The CDR3 contains 15 residues. The CDR3, as DNA: TGTGCCAGCAGCTTGCTAGCGGTAGATAAAGATACGCAGTATTTT. Encoded protein: CASSLLAVDKDTQYF.

The chain combines TRBV12-3 or TRBV12-4 with TRBJ1-1, with D possibly matching TRBD1 (5 bases). V gave up 2 bases and J gave up 1 base, with 11 bases separating them. CDR3 size: 15 residues. CDR3 sequence reads: CASSLSGGKNTEAFF. The CDR3 DNA is TGTGCCAGCAGTTTATCGGGGGGGAAGAACACTGAAGCTTTCTTT.

The CDR3 DNA reads as TGTGCCAGCAGTTTTAGGGGTGGGAATGAGCAGTTCTTC. It encodes CASSFRGGNEQFF. The chain employs TRBV12-3 or TRBV12-4 and TRBJ2-1; TRBD1 is a possible D gene (5 bases). Trimming removed 3 bases at V and 7 bases at J, with 10 bases between. The CDR3 totals 13 residues.

Notes on this clonotype: A junction boundary mismatches the germline segment, possibly from a read error. The gene calls are TRBV4-1 and TRBJ1-1, with 8 bases fitting TRBD1. CDR3 length: 15 amino acids. Germline assignment: CDR1 MGHRA and CDR2 YSYEKL. The CDR3 region is CASSQGDRKRGVAFF. The CDR3 DNA reads as TGTGCCAGCAGCCAAGGGGACAGGAAGCGAGGGGTAGCTTTCTTT.

This clonotype was detected only a few times. This chain joins TRBV6-1 and TRBJ2-3; perhaps TRBD2 as D (6 bases). Germline lookup yields CDR1 MNHNS and CDR2 SASEGT. The CDR3 has 15 residues. Trimming shortened V by 4 bases and J by 6 bases, and 17 bases separated the two germline ends. CDR3 DNA sequence: TGTGCCAGCAGTGTCTGGCGGGGTGCTGGCGATACGCAGTATTTT. Translating gives CASSVWRGAGDTQYF.

This sequence joins TRBV27 and TRBJ2-7; D could derive from TRBD1 or TRBD2 (6 bases each). CDR1 and CDR2 from the germline V gene are MNHEY and SMNVEV (reference sequence). There are 15 residues in the CDR3. V was cut by 0 bases and J by 3 bases, with 12 bases left in between. The CDR3 DNA sequence: TGTGCCAGCAGTTTATCTTCGCGGGGACACTACGAGCAGTACTTC. Translated, it gives CASSLSSRGHYEQYF.

The genes are TRBV28 and TRBJ2-7; a possible D gene is TRBD2 (5 bases). Trimming removed 1 base from V and 2 bases from J, with 6 bases in between. Germline CDR1 MDHEN, CDR2 SYDVKM. The CDR3 is 13 residues long. The CDR3 region is CASSLYGTYEQYF. CDR3 nucleotide sequence: TGTGCCAGCAGTTTATACGGGACCTACGAGCAGTACTTC.

A few counts support this clonotype. This chain connects TRBV12-3 or TRBV12-4 to TRBJ2-7, with 13 bases matching TRBD2. V shed 4 bases, J shed 7 bases, and the junction held 10 bases outside the gene matches. The CDR3 is 16 residues long. The CDR3 region has the DNA TGTGCCAGCAGTTGCCAGGGGACTAGCGGGATTTGGGAGCAGTACTTC. It encodes CASSCQGTSGIWEQYF.

This clonotype was seen a few times. The V and J genes are TRBV7-9 and TRBJ2-7, with a weak D call TRBD2 (6 bases). V was pared by 5 bases and J by 2 bases, with 16 bases between. The CDR3 spans 15 residues. Germline CDR1 SEHNR, CDR2 FQNEAQ (reference sequence). The CDR3 coding sequence is TGTGCCAGCAGCCTACGGCGGGACGGTACCTACGAGCAGTACTTC. This sequence encodes CASSLRRDGTYEQYF.

CDR3 in amino acids: CASSPMGGRGNEQFF. CDR3 coding DNA: TGTGCCAGCAGCCCAATGGGCGGGAGGGGCAATGAGCAGTTCTTC. The chain employs TRBV7-3 and TRBJ2-1; 9 bases line up with TRBD2. The CDR3 is 15 residues long. V was pared by 5 bases and J by 6 bases, with 8 bases of the junction left unmatched. Germline assignment: CDR1 SGHTA and CDR2 FQGTGA.

This clonotype was observed a few times. The genes are TRBV30 and TRBJ1-5; D ambiguous. Germline V gene data show CDR1 as GTSNPN and CDR2 as SVGIG (reference sequence). Trimming cost V 3 bases and J 4 bases, with 10 bases left between them. This CDR3 region has 13 residues. The CDR3 loop reads CAWSRTVNQPQHF. The CDR3 nucleotides are TGTGCCTGGAGCAGGACGGTAAATCAGCCCCAGCATTTT. The complete variable domain, with remaining parts taken from reference TRBV30 and TRBJ1-5, reads SQTIHQWPATLVQPVGSPLSLECTVEGTSNPNLYWYRQAAGRGLQLLFYSVGIGQISSEVPQNLSASRPQDRQFILSSKKLLLSDSGFYLCAWSRTVNQPQHFGDGTRLSIL.

The chain employs TRBV6-5 and TRBJ2-5; no clear D gene. V lost 2 bases, J lost 3 bases, and 10 bases lay in between. Per the germline V gene, CDR1 is MNHEY and CDR2 is SVGAGI. The CDR3 has 14 amino acids. CDR3 protein: CASSYGAPEETQYF. The CDR3 bases are TGTGCCAGCAGTTACGGCGCCCCAGAAGAGACCCAGTACTTC.

This clonotype was counted a few times. This chain joins TRBV12-5 and TRBJ2-2; the D gene is possibly TRBD1 (6 bases). V shed 6 bases and J shed 7 bases, with 18 bases lying between them. CDR1 and CDR2 (germline): LGHNT, FRNRAP. The CDR3 consists of 15 residues. CDR3 sequence (DNA): TGTGCTAGTGGATTCGACAGGTTTCGAAACGGGGAGCTGTTTTTT. It translates to CASGFDRFRNGELFF. Filled out from reference TRBV12-5 and TRBJ2-2, the complete variable domain reads DARVTQTPRHKVTEMGQEVTMRCQPILGHNTVFWYRQTMMQGLELLAYFRNRAPLDDSGMPKDRFSAEMPDATLATLKIQPSEPRDSAVYFCASGFDRFRNGELFFGEGSRLTVL.

This clonotype was counted a few times. CDR3 sequence (DNA): TGTGCCAGCAGCCCGGGACTAGCGGGAGAAATGTCCTACAATGAGCAGTTCTTC. Translation: CASSPGLAGEMSYNEQFF. The chain uses TRBV7-4 and TRBJ2-1; TRBD2 agrees at 14 bases. The ends lost 5 bases at V and 1 base at J; junction bases unmatched: 7. The CDR3 totals 18 residues. Germline V gives CDR1 SGHVT, CDR2 SQSDAQ.

The V and J genes are TRBV6-6 and TRBJ2-6; TRBD1 matches at 8 bases. Germline loops: CDR1 MNHNY, CDR2 SVGAGI (reference sequence). This CDR3 spans 17 amino acids. V lost 5 bases to trimming and J lost 2 bases; unmatched junction nucleotides: 8. The CDR3 nucleotides read TGTGCCAGCAGTAGGGACAGGTTCGAGACTGGGGCCAACGTCCTGACTTTC. Encoded protein: CASSRDRFETGANVLTF.

This chain uses TRBV27 with TRBJ2-7, with 7 bases lining up with TRBD1. The CDR3 spans 16 residues. V shed 4 bases and J 7 bases; nucleotides not matched to a gene: 16. Germline values: CDR1 MNHEY, CDR2 SMNVEV (reference sequence). CDR3 coding DNA: TGTGCCAGCAGTTCCCGGACAGGATATATTCTGGGGGAGCAGTACTTC. It yields the protein CASSSRTGYILGEQYF.

This clonotype came up a few times. The chain joins TRBV14 to TRBJ2-7; D remains ambiguous. Between the trimmed V and J ends, which lost 1 base and 0 bases, there was a span of 7 bases. Germline CDR1 SGHDN, CDR2 FVKESK. The CDR3 has 14 amino acids. In DNA form, the CDR3 reads TGTGCCAGCAGCCAAGTGGTCAGCTCCTACGAGCAGTACTTC. It codes for CASSQVVSSYEQYF.

This clonotype was counted many times. V is TRBV11-2 and J is TRBJ2-1, with D possibly called TRBD1 or TRBD2 (5 bases each). The V gene lost 5 bases and the J gene lost 8 bases, with 16 bases spanning the gap. Germline V gives CDR1 SGHAT, CDR2 FQNNGV. CDR3 size: 14 residues. The CDR3 DNA sequence: TGTGCCAGCAGCCGCCTCGGGGCGATCCATGAGCAGTTCTTC. It is translated as CASSRLGAIHEQFF.

V and J are TRBV27 and TRBJ2-7; maybe TRBD1 (6 bases). Germline assignment: CDR1 MNHEY and CDR2 SMNVEV (reference sequence). The CDR3 length is 15 residues. Trimming removed 2 bases from V and 0 bases from J, with 11 bases in between. In nucleotides, the CDR3 is TGTGCCAGCAGTTTAGGACAGCGCAGCTCCTACGAGCAGTACTTC. This encodes CASSLGQRSSYEQYF.